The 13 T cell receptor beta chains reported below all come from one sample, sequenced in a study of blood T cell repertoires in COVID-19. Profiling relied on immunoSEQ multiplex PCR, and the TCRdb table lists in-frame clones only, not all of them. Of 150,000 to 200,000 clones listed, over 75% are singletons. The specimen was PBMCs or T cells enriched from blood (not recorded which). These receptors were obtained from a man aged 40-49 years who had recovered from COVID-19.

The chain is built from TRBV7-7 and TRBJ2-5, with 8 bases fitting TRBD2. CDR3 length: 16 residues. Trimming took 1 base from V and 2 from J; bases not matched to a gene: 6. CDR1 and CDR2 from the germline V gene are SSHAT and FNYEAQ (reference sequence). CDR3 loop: CASSLGSGGGQETQYF. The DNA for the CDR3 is TGTGCCAGCAGCTTAGGGAGCGGGGGCGGGCAAGAGACCCAGTACTTC.

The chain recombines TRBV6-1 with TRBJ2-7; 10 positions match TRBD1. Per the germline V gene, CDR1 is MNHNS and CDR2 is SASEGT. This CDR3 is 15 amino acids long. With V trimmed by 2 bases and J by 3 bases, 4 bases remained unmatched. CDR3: CASSEYDRGLYEQYV. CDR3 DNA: TGTGCCAGCAGTGAATACGACAGGGGGCTCTACGAGCAGTACGTC.

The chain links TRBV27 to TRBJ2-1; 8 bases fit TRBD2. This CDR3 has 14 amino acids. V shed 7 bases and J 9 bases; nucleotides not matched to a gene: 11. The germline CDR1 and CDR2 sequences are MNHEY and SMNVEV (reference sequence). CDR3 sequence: CASTLPGGTGEQFF. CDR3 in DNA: TGTGCCAGCACTCTTCCGGGGGGGACGGGTGAGCAGTTCTTC.

The CDR3 nucleotides are TGTGCCAGCAGCTCGTCGAGTAGCGGGGGAAGGGAGACCCAGTACTTC. Its translation is CASSSSSSGGRETQYF. The chain carries TRBV11-2 and TRBJ2-5; 9 nucleotides match TRBD2. The CDR3 has 16 residues. Germline lookup yields CDR1 SGHAT and CDR2 FQNNGV. V shed 4 bases, J shed 5 bases, and the junction held 11 bases outside the gene matches.

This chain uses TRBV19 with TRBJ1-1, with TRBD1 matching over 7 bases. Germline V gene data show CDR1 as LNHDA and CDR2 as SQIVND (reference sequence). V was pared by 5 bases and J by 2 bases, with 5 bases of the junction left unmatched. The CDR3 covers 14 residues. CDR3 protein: CASSFDRANTEAFF. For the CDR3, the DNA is TGTGCCAGTAGTTTCGACAGGGCTAACACTGAAGCTTTCTTT.

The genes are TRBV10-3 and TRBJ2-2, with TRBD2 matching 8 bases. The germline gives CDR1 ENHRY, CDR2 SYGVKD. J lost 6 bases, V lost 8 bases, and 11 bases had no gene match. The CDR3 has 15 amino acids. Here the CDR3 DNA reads TGTGCCATCGCCGACGCCGGGAGGGTCCCCGGGGAGCTGTTTTTT. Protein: CAIADAGRVPGELFF.

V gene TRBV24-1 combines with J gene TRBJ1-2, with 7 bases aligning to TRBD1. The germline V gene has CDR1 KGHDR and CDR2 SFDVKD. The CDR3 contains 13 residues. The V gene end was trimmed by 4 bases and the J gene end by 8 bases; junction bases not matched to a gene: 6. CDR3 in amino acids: CATSESYRGGYTF. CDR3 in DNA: TGTGCCACCAGTGAATCCTACAGGGGAGGCTACACCTTC.

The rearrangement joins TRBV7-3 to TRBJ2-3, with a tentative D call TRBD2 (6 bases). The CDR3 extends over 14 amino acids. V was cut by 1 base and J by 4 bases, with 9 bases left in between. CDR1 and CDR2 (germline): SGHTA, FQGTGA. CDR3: CASSLIPSADTQYF. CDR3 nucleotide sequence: TGTGCCAGCAGCTTAATCCCTAGCGCAGATACGCAGTATTTT.

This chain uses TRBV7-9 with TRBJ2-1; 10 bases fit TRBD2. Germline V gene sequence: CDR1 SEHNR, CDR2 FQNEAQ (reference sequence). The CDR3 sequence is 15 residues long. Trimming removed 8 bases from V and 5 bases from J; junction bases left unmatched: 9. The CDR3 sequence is CASGTSGGAHNEQFF. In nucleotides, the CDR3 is TGTGCCAGCGGGACGAGCGGGGGGGCGCACAATGAGCAGTTCTTC.

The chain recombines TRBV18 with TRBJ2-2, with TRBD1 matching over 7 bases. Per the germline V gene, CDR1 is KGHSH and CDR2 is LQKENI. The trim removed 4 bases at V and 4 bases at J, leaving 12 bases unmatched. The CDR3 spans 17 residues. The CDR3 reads CASSLTTGDAGTGELFF. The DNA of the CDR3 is TGTGCCAGCTCACTCACTACAGGGGACGCCGGCACCGGGGAGCTGTTTTTT.

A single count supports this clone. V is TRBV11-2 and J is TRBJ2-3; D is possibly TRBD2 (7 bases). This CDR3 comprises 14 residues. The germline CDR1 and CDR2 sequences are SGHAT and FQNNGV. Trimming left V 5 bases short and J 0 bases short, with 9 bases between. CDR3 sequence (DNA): TGTGCCAGCAGCGAGGGGGGGAGCACAGATACGCAGTATTTT. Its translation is CASSEGGSTDTQYF.

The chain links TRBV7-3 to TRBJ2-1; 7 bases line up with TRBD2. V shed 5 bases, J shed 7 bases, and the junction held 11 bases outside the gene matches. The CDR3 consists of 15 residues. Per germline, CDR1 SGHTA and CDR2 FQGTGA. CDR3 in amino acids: CASSLRLAGGNEQFF. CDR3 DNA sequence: TGTGCCAGCAGCCTTCGACTAGCCGGGGGGAATGAGCAGTTCTTC.

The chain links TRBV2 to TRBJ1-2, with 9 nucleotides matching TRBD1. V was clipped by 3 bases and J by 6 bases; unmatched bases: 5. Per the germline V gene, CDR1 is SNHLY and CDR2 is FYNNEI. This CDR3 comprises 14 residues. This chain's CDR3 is CASSDDRGRHGYTF. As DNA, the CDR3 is TGTGCCAGCAGTGATGACAGGGGGAGGCATGGCTACACCTTC.